Presented here are 20 T cell receptor beta chains from one specimen sequenced in a study of blood T cell repertoires in COVID-19. The table came from immunoSEQ multiplex PCR; TCRdb's copy has only in-frame clones and leaves some out. Seen here are some 320,000 clones, 85% observed once, and the top ten hold about 1.9%. Sequenced: PBMCs or T cells enriched from blood (not recorded which). The source of these receptors is a woman in her twenties or thirties who had been exposed to COVID-19.

This clone was seen repeatedly, ten times or more. Other nucleotide sequences from this sample produce the same CDR3. The chain links TRBV27 to TRBJ2-1, with 10 positions matching TRBD2. The CDR3 is 15 amino acids. V was pared by 4 bases and J by 2 bases, with 2 bases of the junction left unmatched. Germline V lookup: CDR1 MNHEY, CDR2 SMNVEV (reference sequence). The CDR3 spells CASSSTSGAYNEQFF. In nucleotides, the CDR3 is TGTGCCAGCAGTTCAACTAGCGGGGCCTACAATGAGCAGTTCTTC.

At least ten counts were recorded for this clone. The chain combines TRBV20-1 with TRBJ2-7, with D maybe TRBD2 (5 bases). The CDR3 runs 11 residues. Germline CDR1 reads DFQATT; CDR2 reads SNEGSKA (reference sequence). Trimming cost V 6 bases and J 6 bases, with 12 bases left between them. Written as DNA, the CDR3 is TGCAGTGCAACCGTCGCGGGCGAGCAGTACTTC. Translation: CSATVAGEQYF.

The CDR3 DNA is TGTGCCAGCAGCCTCGGACAGGAGGTTGGCTACACCTTC. Its protein is CASSLGQEVGYTF. This sequence joins TRBV3-1 (or the pseudogene TRBV3-2) and TRBJ1-2; 7 bases are shared with TRBD1. Trimming at V came to 4 bases and at J to 7 bases, leaving 6 bases not matched to a gene. The CDR3 is made up of 13 amino acids. CDR1 and CDR2 (germline): LGHDT, YNNKEL (reference sequence).

The chain couples TRBV5-6 to TRBJ1-5; D is perhaps TRBD1 (6 bases). There are 15 residues in the CDR3. Germline V gives CDR1 SGHDT, CDR2 YYEEEE. Trimming removed 4 bases at V and 0 bases at J, with 11 bases between. Here the CDR3 reads CASSPGGLSNQPQHF. The CDR3 DNA is TGTGCCAGCAGCCCCGGGGGGCTTAGCAATCAGCCCCAGCATTTT.

The rearrangement links TRBV2 to TRBJ2-5, with D possibly matching TRBD2 (6 bases). This CDR3 is 14 amino acids long. Germline loops: CDR1 SNHLY, CDR2 FYNNEI. Trimming shortened V by 6 bases and J by 1 base, and 12 bases separated the two germline ends. DNA of the CDR3: TGTGCCAGCAGGGCCCTCGGGGGCCAAGAGACCCAGTACTTC. This translates into CASRALGGQETQYF.

This clone was found a few times. The V call is TRBV13, the J call TRBJ2-2; D perhaps matches TRBD2 (5 bases). CDR1 and CDR2 (germline): PRHDT, FYEKMQ (reference sequence). V was cut by 4 bases and J by 5 bases, with 20 bases left in between. CDR3 length equals 17 residues. The CDR3 DNA reads TGTGCCAGCAGCTCAGCATCCGCCAGCGGTGGGACCGGGGAGCTGTTTTTT. Amino acids: CASSSASASGGTGELFF.

V gene TRBV18 combines with J gene TRBJ2-7, with TRBD1 identical over 10 bases. V gave up 3 bases and J gave up 6 bases; unmatched junction bases: 11. This CDR3 is 16 amino acids long. Germline CDR1 KGHSH, CDR2 LQKENI. CDR3 in DNA: TGTGCCAGCTCACCTTCTCCGGGACAGGGGACCCCCGAGCAGTACTTC. Its translation is CASSPSPGQGTPEQYF.

The chain couples TRBV9 to TRBJ1-5, with D possibly TRBD1 on 6 matching bases. Germline V gene data show CDR1 as SGDLS and CDR2 as YYNGEE. The CDR3 contains 15 residues. The ends were cut back, 4 bases at V and 3 bases at J, with 14 bases in the middle. The CDR3 coding sequence is TGTGCCAGCAGCACCGAGGGGGGGTCCAATCAGCCCCAGCATTTT. Translation: CASSTEGGSNQPQHF.

The chain combines TRBV28 with TRBJ1-1, with D unclear. This CDR3 is built from 13 residues. Germline CDR1 is MDHEN and CDR2 is SYDVKM. With 7 bases removed from V and 1 base from J, the gap between germline ends came to 10 bases. DNA for the CDR3: TGTGCCAGCACCATAACAACGAACACTGAAGCTTTCTTT. Its translation: CASTITTNTEAFF.

The chain uses TRBV27 and TRBJ1-2, with a possible D match to TRBD1 (5 bases). The length of the CDR3 is 14 residues. Germline-derived CDR1 and CDR2 are MNHEY and SMNVEV (reference sequence). Trimming removed 4 bases from V and 1 base from J, with 10 bases in between. In DNA form, the CDR3 reads TGTGCCAGCAGTTCCTACAGGCGTAACTATGGCTACACCTTC. Protein sequence: CASSSYRRNYGYTF.

CDR3 DNA: TGTGCCAGCAGTTACTCCGGGACAGGGTATGAGACCCAGTACTTC. Its translation is CASSYSGTGYETQYF. The V call is TRBV27, the J call TRBJ2-5; 9 nucleotides agree with TRBD1. The CDR3 length is 15 residues. The V segment lost 4 bases and the J segment 5 bases; nucleotides outside the gene matches: 8. Germline V lookup: CDR1 MNHEY, CDR2 SMNVEV (reference sequence).

The count of this clone is one. The genes are TRBV28 and TRBJ1-5; D call uncertain. V gave up 7 bases and J gave up 1 base, with 11 bases separating them. This CDR3 has 14 amino acids. Germline V gives CDR1 MDHEN, CDR2 SYDVKM. The CDR3 loop reads CASTPFLSNQPQHF. The CDR3, as DNA: TGTGCCAGCACCCCCTTTCTAAGCAATCAGCCCCAGCATTTT.

The chain combines TRBV9 with TRBJ2-5, with D unclear. V lost 0 bases to trimming and J lost 3 bases, with 6 bases between them. Germline V gene sequence: CDR1 SGDLS, CDR2 YYNGEE. This CDR3 contains 13 residues. In nucleotides, the CDR3 is TGTGCCAGCAGCGTAGTTGCGGAAGAGACCCAGTACTTC. Translating it yields CASSVVAEETQYF. The complete variable domain, with remaining parts taken from reference TRBV9 and TRBJ2-5, reads DSGVTQTPKHLITATGQRVTLRCSPRSGDLSVYWYQQSLDQGLQFLIQYYNGEERAKGNILERFSAQQFPDLHSELNLSSLELGDSALYFCASSVVAEETQYFGPGTRLLVL.

This chain uses TRBV29-1 with TRBJ1-2, with D possibly matching TRBD1 (5 bases). The V end was cut by 2 bases, the J end by 6 bases, with 22 bases between. The CDR3 is made up of 16 amino acids. Per the germline V gene, CDR1 is SQVTM and CDR2 is ANQGSEA. The CDR3 nucleotides read TGCAGCGTTGAATGGAGTGTAATGGAGGGGCGGGATGGCTACACCTTC. Encoded protein: CSVEWSVMEGRDGYTF. The full variable domain, completed using reference TRBV29-1 and TRBJ1-2, is SAVISQKPSRDICQRGTSLTIQCQVDSQVTMMFWYRQQPGQSLTLIATANQGSEATYESGFVIDKFPISRPNLTFSTLTVSNMSPEDSSIYLCSVEWSVMEGRDGYTFGSGTRLTVV.

The genes are TRBV9 and TRBJ1-3; 9 bases map to TRBD1. With 4 bases clipped from V and 4 bases from J, the junction kept 12 bases outside the gene matches. Per the germline V gene, CDR1 is SGDLS and CDR2 is YYNGEE. The CDR3 extends over 17 amino acids. CDR3 protein: CASSPHLDRGAGNTIYF. The CDR3 nucleotides read TGTGCCAGCAGCCCTCACCTAGACAGGGGGGCAGGAAACACCATATATTTT.

The J gene is TRBJ2-1, the V gene TRBV27; the D is unclear. Germline CDR1 and CDR2: MNHEY and SMNVEV (reference sequence). The CDR3 spans 15 residues. Trimming took off 9 bases at V and 6 bases at J, with 21 bases between the two ends. CDR3 in DNA: TGTGCCAGTAACGGTCAAGTCGTATTCGGCAATGAGCAGTTCTTC. This encodes CASNGQVVFGNEQFF.

The chain is built from TRBV7-9 and TRBJ2-7; D is perhaps TRBD1 (6 bases). This CDR3 comprises 14 residues. V was shortened by 5 bases and J by 2 bases, with 13 bases between the two germline ends. Germline V gene lookup returns CDR1 SEHNR and CDR2 FQNEAQ (reference sequence). CDR3 nucleotide sequence: TGTGCCAGCAGCCCTGGACAGCTTCCCTACGAGCAGTACTTC. Protein sequence: CASSPGQLPYEQYF.

The chain couples TRBV28 to TRBJ1-2, with 9 nucleotides matching TRBD1. Trimming took 9 bases from V and 4 from J; bases not matched to a gene: 18. Germline CDR1 is MDHEN and CDR2 is SYDVKM. The CDR3 has 17 amino acids. The CDR3 DNA sequence: TGTGCCAGTAGCAAAGGACAGGGGAGGGGGAGCATCTATGGCTACACCTTC. This translates into CASSKGQGRGSIYGYTF.

The rearrangement joins TRBV5-6 to TRBJ1-1, with D unresolved. V lost 2 bases to trimming and J lost 3 bases, with 17 bases between them. The V gene's germline CDR1 is SGHDT and CDR2 YYEEEE. The length of the CDR3 is 16 residues. In DNA form, the CDR3 reads TGTGCCAGCAGCTTTCTCTCGGGTGGGGAGGACACTGAAGCTTTCTTT. It is translated as CASSFLSGGEDTEAFF.

This clone was observed a handful of times. The chain employs TRBV3-1 (or the pseudogene TRBV3-2) and TRBJ2-7, with 7 bases that match TRBD1. This CDR3 is 14 amino acids long. V shed 4 bases and J 5 bases; nucleotides not matched to a gene: 8. Germline V lookup: CDR1 LGHDT, CDR2 YNNKEL (reference sequence). CDR3: CASSPGQIMHEQYF. The CDR3 DNA is TGTGCCAGCAGCCCGGGACAGATAATGCACGAGCAGTACTTC.